This TCR beta chain is drawn from a study of tumor-infiltrating lymphocytes in primary liver carcinoma. The wider study: Tumor stage was T1-T3 N0M0, and tumor size was roughly 4 to 10 cm across.

Synthesis of TCR beta cDNA was carried out from around 540 ng total RNA with a constant-region primer. ARM-PCR, slightly modified, supplied the TCR beta libraries through three nested multiplex PCR rounds. Each CDR3 protein gets one entry after TCRdb re-called the multiplex PCR reads with MiXCR. The data contain 310,000 or so distinct CDR3 sequences, around three fifths of them seen just once; the ten biggest clones take up about 18%. Turning to this clonotype: This clone may be a read error of a much larger clone one base away.

Germline DNA was also extracted, while the blood RNA originated from unsorted whole blood. Collected before surgery were 3 to 4 milliliters of peripheral blood. Sequenced input: peripheral blood. The TCR was taken from a woman aged 30 to 39 with primary liver carcinoma and hepatitis B virus infection.

The CDR3 is CASSSREAPWYNEQFF. In nucleotides, the CDR3 is TGTGCCAGCAGTTCGCGAGAAGCGCCGTGGTACAATGAGCAGTTCTTC. This rearrangement joins TRBV6-2 or TRBV6-3 to TRBJ2-1; no firm D call. V shed 4 bases and J shed 4 bases, with 17 bases lying between them. The CDR3 totals 16 residues. Germline CDR1 and CDR2: MNHEY and SVGEGT.